This T cell receptor beta chain emerged from a study of T cell changes during pregnancy in multiple sclerosis. The CDR3 is made up of 16 amino acids. The junction had 7 bases not matched to a gene; V was cut back by 0 bases and J by 5 bases. CDR1 is LGHNA and CDR2 is YNFKEQ in the germline V gene. Sequenced by immunoSEQ multiplex PCR; TCRdb stores in-frame clones only, minus some. Among approximately 90,000 clones listed, over 80% were seen once. The V call is TRBV4-2, the J call TRBJ1-5; 7 bases agree with TRBD1. The TCR originated in a female donor with multiple sclerosis, enrolled in a pregnancy study. The sample consisted of peripheral blood, taken after pregnancy. The CDR3 nucleotides read TGTGCCAGCAGCCAAGATACGAGACAGGGACATCAGCCCCAGCATTTT. Translated: CASSQDTRQGHQPQHF.